This passage covers 14 T cell receptor beta chains from one sample sequenced in a study of regulatory T cells in long-lasting Graves disease. The authors built TCR beta libraries using iRepertoire HTBI primers and Arm-PCR of CDR3 regions. TCRdb reprocessed the multiplex PCR reads with MiXCR, giving one entry per CDR3 protein. The sample shows about 300,000 distinct CDR3 sequences, roughly a fifth of them seen only once. Time point meaning: persistent/refractory GD, antithyroid drugs over 5 years with positive TRAb. After RNA was extracted from PBMCs, the TCR library was made from it. The sample in question was peripheral blood mononuclear cells (PBMCs), obtained when the disease was refractory, from a patient treated with antithyroid drugs. The receptor set was obtained from a female donor with Graves disease.

This clonotype was seen a handful of times. The chain uses TRBV20-1 and TRBJ2-5; D possibly uses TRBD1 or TRBD2 (6 bases each). The V end lost 4 bases, the J end lost 11 bases, and 17 bases lay between the germline ends. Germline CDR1 DFQATT, CDR2 SNEGSKA (reference sequence). CDR3 length equals 12 residues. The CDR3 loop is CSATKGGRGQYF. In nucleotides, the CDR3 is TGCAGTGCTACTAAGGGGGGTAGGGGACAGTACTTC.

This clonotype was counted at least ten times. This chain links TRBV7-2 with TRBJ2-5, with D unresolved. The V end lost 5 bases, the J end lost 1 base, and 14 bases lay between the germline ends. Germline V CDR1 and CDR2: SGHTA, FQGNSA. The CDR3 is 15 amino acids. The CDR3 nucleotides are TGTGCCAGCAGCCCCGGTTGGCCGTTCCAAGAGACCCAGTACTTC. Translation: CASSPGWPFQETQYF. The variable domain in full, completed from reference TRBV7-2 and TRBJ2-5, reads GAGVSQSPSNKVTEKGKDVELRCDPISGHTALYWYRQSLGQGLEFLIYFQGNSAPDKSGLPSDRFSAERTGGSVSTLTIQRTQQEDSAVYLCASSPGWPFQETQYFGPGTRLLVL.

The chain has TRBV19 and TRBJ2-2, with D perhaps matching TRBD2 (6 bases). V was clipped by 5 bases and J by 6 bases, with 16 bases between them. The CDR3 loop spans 15 amino acids. Germline CDR1 is LNHDA and CDR2 is SQIVND (reference sequence). The CDR3 reads CASSPREVVAGELFF. The CDR3, as DNA: TGTGCCAGTAGTCCCAGGGAGGTGGTGGCCGGGGAGCTGTTTTTT.

This clonotype was seen ten or more times. V and J are TRBV15 and TRBJ1-2, with TRBD1 matching 7 bases. CDR1 is LNHNV and CDR2 is YYDKDF in the germline V gene (reference sequence). The CDR3 is made up of 13 amino acids. V shed 8 bases and J 2 bases; nucleotides not matched to a gene: 5. The CDR3 nucleotides read TGTGCCACCGGACAGGAAATCAACTATGGCTACACCTTC. This gives the protein CATGQEINYGYTF.

J is TRBJ1-5 and V is TRBV19; D gene unclear. This CDR3 has 13 amino acids. Per the germline V gene, CDR1 is LNHDA and CDR2 is SQIVND (reference sequence). Trimming pared 3 bases from V and 3 bases from J, leaving 6 bases between. CDR3 in amino acids: CASSIYNNQPQHF. CDR3 DNA sequence: TGTGCCAGTAGTATTTATAACAATCAGCCCCAGCATTTT.

This clonotype was detected ten times or more. The chain joins TRBV12-3 or TRBV12-4 to TRBJ2-2; D is possibly TRBD1 (5 bases). The ends were cut back, 4 bases at V and 9 bases at J, with 12 bases in the middle. The CDR3 runs 13 residues. Written as DNA, the CDR3 is TGTGCCAGCAGTTCAGCAGGGATGAGGGAGCTGTTTTTT. Protein sequence: CASSSAGMRELFF.

V gene TRBV9 combines with J gene TRBJ1-2; D gene unclear. V shed 3 bases and J shed 0 bases, with 9 bases lying between them. This CDR3 is built from 14 residues. Germline assignment: CDR1 SGDLS and CDR2 YYNGEE. CDR3 DNA sequence: TGTGCCAGCAGCGAGCAGGCGACTAACTATGGCTACACCTTC. This codes for CASSEQATNYGYTF.

Only a few counts were recorded for this clonotype. The rearrangement links TRBV29-1 to TRBJ2-7; 12 bases line up with TRBD2. V lost 7 bases to trimming and J lost 7 bases; unmatched junction nucleotides: 11. Per the germline V gene, CDR1 is SQVTM and CDR2 is ANQGSEA. The CDR3 is 14 residues long. CDR3 sequence: CSGLAGEIGGEQYF. CDR3 nucleotide sequence: TGCAGCGGACTAGCGGGAGAGATCGGTGGGGAGCAGTACTTC.

This clonotype was detected only a few times. The chain links TRBV29-1 to TRBJ2-7, with 13 bases matching TRBD2. The J segment lost 2 bases and the V segment lost 4 bases, leaving 2 bases of the junction unmatched. Per the germline V gene, CDR1 is SQVTM and CDR2 is ANQGSEA. The CDR3 is 14 residues long. This CDR3 reads CSVAGTSGTYEQYF. The CDR3 bases are TGCAGCGTTGCCGGGACTAGCGGGACCTACGAGCAGTACTTC.

This clonotype was recorded at least ten times. In DNA, the CDR3 is TGTGCCAGCAGTCGGGGACTAGCGGGATCAGAGACCCAGTACTTC. Translating it yields CASSRGLAGSETQYF. J is TRBJ2-5 and V is TRBV28, with 13 bases matching TRBD2. V lost 5 bases, J lost 4 bases, and 4 bases stayed unmatched. The CDR3 covers 15 residues. Germline CDR1 and CDR2: MDHEN and SYDVKM.

The genes are TRBV2 and TRBJ2-3; 8 bases map to TRBD2. The CDR3 covers 16 residues. Germline V gene lookup returns CDR1 SNHLY and CDR2 FYNNEI. Unmatched junction bases numbered 9, after V lost 5 bases and J lost 2 bases. The CDR3: CASSPPGREVTDTQYF. The CDR3 bases are TGTGCCAGCAGTCCCCCCGGGCGGGAGGTCACAGATACGCAGTATTTT.

The chain employs TRBV7-6 and TRBJ1-4; D gene uncertain. Germline CDR1 reads SGHVS; CDR2 reads FNYEAQ. Trimming left V 2 bases short and J 5 bases short, with 3 bases between. This CDR3 spans 12 amino acids. CDR3 amino acids: CASSLWNEKLFF. CDR3 in DNA: TGTGCCAGCAGCTTATGGAATGAAAAACTGTTTTTT.

V is TRBV14 and J is TRBJ1-5; the D gene is possibly TRBD1 (5 bases). CDR1 is SGHDN and CDR2 is FVKESK in the germline V gene. The V and J ends lost 7 bases and 1 base respectively, with 11 bases between them. The CDR3 is 14 residues long. The DNA for the CDR3 is TGTGCCAGCACCCTGGGGGAGAGCAATCAGCCCCAGCATTTT. Its translation is CASTLGESNQPQHF.

This clonotype appeared many times. This sequence joins TRBV20-1 and TRBJ1-1; D perhaps matches TRBD1 (6 bases). Germline V gene lookup returns CDR1 DFQATT and CDR2 SNEGSKA (reference sequence). Trimming took off 7 bases at V and 6 bases at J, with 15 bases between the two ends. The CDR3 is made up of 12 amino acids. CDR3 sequence reads: CSEKGDNPEAFF. The CDR3 DNA is TGCAGTGAGAAGGGGGATAATCCTGAAGCTTTCTTT.